Listed here are 25 T cell receptor beta chains from one sample, sequenced in a study of T cell responses to AZD1222 COVID-19 vaccine. Method: immunoSEQ multiplex PCR; TCRdb's copy keeps in-frame clones and lacks some. The data show about 130,000 clones, roughly 89% seen once. The sequencing used peripheral blood, collected 28 days after the second AZD1222 dose. Every receptor here comes from an adult who received the AZD1222 COVID-19 vaccine.

The rearrangement joins TRBV3-1 (or the pseudogene TRBV3-2) to TRBJ1-1; a possible D gene is TRBD1 (6 bases). The germline V gene encodes CDR1 LGHDT and CDR2 YNNKEL (reference sequence). The CDR3 is made up of 15 amino acids. Trimming removed 4 bases from V and 4 bases from J, with 16 bases in between. The CDR3 is CASSPAQGRVTEAFF. The DNA for the CDR3 is TGTGCCAGCAGCCCCGCACAGGGCAGGGTCACTGAAGCTTTCTTT.

The chain is built from TRBV7-9 and TRBJ1-1; D is perhaps TRBD1 (6 bases). This CDR3 spans 13 amino acids. Germline assignment: CDR1 SEHNR and CDR2 FQNEAQ (reference sequence). V lost 5 bases, J lost 1 base, and 8 bases lay in between. This CDR3 is CASSRTENTEAFF. CDR3 sequence (DNA): TGTGCCAGCAGCCGGACAGAGAACACTGAAGCTTTCTTT.

In this sample, this clone turned up once. The chain joins TRBV30 to TRBJ1-2; D remains ambiguous. Germline V gives CDR1 GTSNPN, CDR2 SVGIG (reference sequence). CDR3 length: 14 amino acids. Between the trimmed V and J ends, which lost 0 bases and 1 base, there was a span of 9 bases. The CDR3 DNA follows: TGTGCCTGGAGTGTTCAGGATTATAACTATGGCTACACCTTC. Translation gives CAWSVQDYNYGYTF.

Details on this clone: In the same sample, other DNA sequences code for this CDR3. V and J are TRBV5-1 and TRBJ2-1; 7 bases agree with TRBD2. V lost 2 bases, J lost 3 bases, and 5 bases stayed unmatched. Germline V CDR1 and CDR2: SGHRS, YFSETQ. CDR3 size: 15 residues. CDR3 sequence reads: CASSLGGRGYNEQFF. The DNA of the CDR3 is TGCGCCAGCAGCTTAGGCGGGAGAGGCTACAATGAGCAGTTCTTC.

The J gene is TRBJ2-1, the V gene TRBV7-2; D unresolved. The CDR3 loop spans 15 amino acids. Germline CDR1 SGHTA, CDR2 FQGNSA. The V gene lost 7 bases and the J gene lost 5 bases, with 18 bases spanning the gap. The CDR3 loop is CASTSSAGSNNEQFF. The CDR3 region has the DNA TGTGCCAGCACGAGCTCGGCCGGATCAAACAATGAGCAGTTCTTC.

The chain links TRBV18 to TRBJ2-7, with D uncertain. The CDR3 consists of 13 residues. Germline lookup yields CDR1 KGHSH and CDR2 LQKENI. The V gene lost 2 bases and the J gene lost 3 bases, with 8 bases spanning the gap. CDR3: CASSPASSYEQYF. The CDR3, as DNA: TGTGCCAGCTCACCAGCCTCCAGCTACGAGCAGTACTTC.

The V and J genes are TRBV9 and TRBJ2-3; either TRBD1 or TRBD2 may supply D (6 bases each). Trimming took off 4 bases at V and 6 bases at J, with 21 bases between the two ends. Per germline, CDR1 SGDLS and CDR2 YYNGEE. There are 16 residues in the CDR3. The CDR3 DNA follows: TGTGCCAGCAGCTCCCCCGGGCAGGGGAGGTTGGATACGCAGTATTTT. Residues: CASSSPGQGRLDTQYF.

V and J are TRBV30 and TRBJ2-1; the match to TRBD1 covers 7 bases. The germline V gene encodes CDR1 GTSNPN and CDR2 SVGIG (reference sequence). The CDR3 loop spans 14 amino acids. The V gene end was trimmed by 1 base and the J gene end by 4 bases; junction bases not matched to a gene: 4. The CDR3 region has the DNA TGTGCCTGGAGTGCAGGGACAGAATACAATGAGCAGTTCTTC. Residues: CAWSAGTEYNEQFF.

This chain joins TRBV9 and TRBJ2-4; 11 bases match TRBD1. The germline gives CDR1 SGDLS, CDR2 YYNGEE. V was pared by 3 bases and J by 9 bases, with 2 bases of the junction left unmatched. This CDR3 contains 13 residues. CDR3 nucleotide sequence: TGTGCCAGCAGCGGGACAGGGGGCGGCATTCAGTACTTC. This sequence encodes CASSGTGGGIQYF.

V usage is TRBV29-1 and J usage is TRBJ2-1; a possible D gene is TRBD1 (6 bases). V lost 1 base and J lost 1, with 11 bases in between. CDR3 size: 15 residues. CDR1 and CDR2 (germline): SQVTM, ANQGSEA. The DNA of the CDR3 is TGCAGCGTTGAAGGACAGGCGCCTTCCTACAATGAGCAGTTCTTC. Its translation: CSVEGQAPSYNEQFF.

The V gene is TRBV7-9, the J gene TRBJ1-1, with no clear D. CDR3 length equals 14 residues. Germline CDR1 reads SEHNR; CDR2 reads FQNEAQ (reference sequence). Deletions cut 7 bases from V and 6 bases from J, with 18 bases between. CDR3 loop: CASTIGVRSSEAFF. As DNA, the CDR3 is TGTGCCAGCACCATCGGGGTTAGGAGCTCTGAAGCTTTCTTT. The full variable domain, in which reference TRBV7-9 and TRBJ1-1 provide the parts outside the CDR3, is DTGVSQNPRHKITKRGQNVTFRCDPISEHNRLYWYRQTLGQGPEFLTYFQNEAQLEKSRLLSDRFSAERPKGSFSTLEIQRTEQGDSAMYLCASTIGVRSSEAFFGQGTRLTVV.

This sequence joins TRBV19 and TRBJ1-2; TRBD1 aligns across 10 bases. The germline gives CDR1 LNHDA, CDR2 SQIVND (reference sequence). The CDR3 spans 13 residues. The V gene end was trimmed by 8 bases and the J gene end by 4 bases; junction bases not matched to a gene: 4. CDR3 loop: CASRDRGGYGYTF. The DNA for the CDR3 is TGTGCCAGTCGGGACAGGGGAGGCTATGGCTACACCTTC.

Only one count was recorded for this clone. The chain joins TRBV3-1 (or the pseudogene TRBV3-2) to TRBJ1-2; 7 nucleotides match TRBD1. This CDR3 has 14 amino acids. V lost 3 bases and J lost 7; bases outside the gene matches: 8. Germline V lookup: CDR1 LGHDT, CDR2 YNNKEL (reference sequence). CDR3: CASSHRQGSSGYTF. In DNA, the CDR3 is TGTGCCAGCAGCCATCGACAGGGTAGCAGTGGCTACACCTTC.

Concerning this clone itself: The same CDR3 is also encoded by other DNA sequences in this sample. J is TRBJ2-7 and V is TRBV27; D gene ambiguous. The CDR3 consists of 11 residues. V was shortened by 4 bases and J by 1 base, with 2 bases between the two germline ends. Germline V gene lookup returns CDR1 MNHEY and CDR2 SMNVEV (reference sequence). The CDR3 coding sequence is TGTGCCAGCAGTTCGTCCTACGAGCAGTACTTC. Its translation: CASSSSYEQYF.

This chain uses TRBV7-2 with TRBJ1-2; D remains unclear. Between the trimmed V and J ends, which lost 5 bases and 1 base, there was a span of 5 bases. The CDR3 consists of 12 residues. Germline lookup yields CDR1 SGHTA and CDR2 FQGNSA. CDR3 sequence reads: CASSPLNYGYTF. CDR3 in DNA: TGTGCCAGCAGCCCCCTTAACTATGGCTACACCTTC.

CDR3 region: CASRPGTGTNYEQYF. The CDR3, as DNA: TGTGCCAGCAGACCCGGGACAGGGACCAACTACGAGCAGTACTTC. The rearrangement joins TRBV6-5 to TRBJ2-7; 9 bases fit TRBD1. The V gene's germline CDR1 is MNHEY and CDR2 SVGAGI. Trimming at V came to 6 bases and at J to 3 bases, leaving 9 bases not matched to a gene. This CDR3 spans 15 amino acids.

This chain joins TRBV5-1 and TRBJ2-5; 8 bases fit TRBD1. This CDR3 has 15 amino acids. Germline CDR1 and CDR2: SGHRS and YFSETQ. Germline trimming cut 1 base from V and 5 bases from J; bases unmatched to any gene: 7. CDR3 protein: CASSLSAGGRETQYF. CDR3 coding DNA: TGCGCCAGCAGCTTGTCGGCAGGGGGCAGGGAGACCCAGTACTTC.

This CDR3 is CAWTTGYPSPLHF. In DNA form, the CDR3 reads TGTGCCTGGACGACAGGGTACCCTTCACCCCTCCACTTT. The chain carries TRBV30 and TRBJ1-6; TRBD1 aligns across 7 bases. V lost 4 bases, J lost 9 bases, and 6 bases stayed unmatched. The CDR3 extends over 13 amino acids. The germline V gene encodes CDR1 GTSNPN and CDR2 SVGIG (reference sequence).

Comments on this clone: The DNA is left out, because the CDR3 cannot be placed on it with certainty; the CDR3 is given as TCRdb lists it. This chain links TRBV6-6 with TRBJ1-4. CDR1 and CDR2 from the germline V gene are MNHNY and SVGAGI (reference sequence). A total of 13 residues make up the CDR3, ends included. Here the CDR3 reads CASSFGEGEKLFF.

The rearrangement links TRBV5-8 to TRBJ2-5, with D possibly being TRBD1 (7 bases). The CDR3 contains 16 residues. Trimming took 0 bases from V and 5 from J, leaving 17 bases between them. Per the germline V gene, CDR1 is SGHTS and CDR2 is YDEGEE. CDR3 in DNA: TGTGCCAGCAGCTTGGGCCAGGGGGGCTTTCAGGAGACCCAGTACTTC. As protein: CASSLGQGGFQETQYF.

This chain connects TRBV6-2 or TRBV6-3 to TRBJ2-2; no definite D call. V lost 5 bases to trimming and J lost 3 bases, with 13 bases between them. CDR3 size: 15 residues. Germline CDR1 is MNHEY and CDR2 is SVGEGT. As DNA, the CDR3 is TGTGCCAGCAGTGGAATCCGGGCCGACACCGGGGAGCTGTTTTTT. The encoded protein is CASSGIRADTGELFF.

J is TRBJ2-5 and V is TRBV30; D is undetermined. Germline V gene data show CDR1 as GTSNPN and CDR2 as SVGIG (reference sequence). The CDR3 length is 14 residues. The V gene lost 0 bases and the J gene lost 5 bases, with 13 bases spanning the gap. CDR3 DNA: TGTGCCTGGAGTGTACCCCCCCTCGGGGAGACCCAGTACTTC. Residues: CAWSVPPLGETQYF. The full variable domain, completed using reference TRBV30 and TRBJ2-5, is SQTIHQWPATLVQPVGSPLSLECTVEGTSNPNLYWYRQAAGRGLQLLFYSVGIGQISSEVPQNLSASRPQDRQFILSSKKLLLSDSGFYLCAWSVPPLGETQYFGPGTRLLVL.

This clone was seen a few times. The chain is built from TRBV2 and TRBJ1-2, with TRBD1 matching over 7 bases. V was clipped by 8 bases and J by 2 bases; unmatched bases: 8. Germline V CDR1 and CDR2: SNHLY, FYNNEI. This CDR3 spans 14 amino acids. The CDR3 region has the DNA TGTGCCAGCTCCCGACAGGGCCTGAACTATGGCTACACCTTC. Its translation is CASSRQGLNYGYTF.

The chain has TRBV7-2 and TRBJ1-4; D possibly corresponds to TRBD1 (5 bases). Germline CDR1 and CDR2: SGHTA and FQGNSA. Trimming stripped 0 bases from V and 4 bases from J, with 9 bases between. This CDR3 region has 15 residues. Here the CDR3 reads CASSLAQGRNEKLFF. The CDR3 DNA is TGTGCCAGCAGCTTAGCCCAGGGCCGTAATGAAAAACTGTTTTTT. The whole variable domain, remainder taken from reference TRBV7-2 and TRBJ1-4, is GAGVSQSPSNKVTEKGKDVELRCDPISGHTALYWYRQSLGQGLEFLIYFQGNSAPDKSGLPSDRFSAERTGGSVSTLTIQRTQQEDSAVYLCASSLAQGRNEKLFFGSGTQLSVL.

This chain connects TRBV5-1 to TRBJ1-6; TRBD1 aligns across 7 bases. The germline gives CDR1 SGHRS, CDR2 YFSETQ. The CDR3 runs to 17 residues. The ends lost 1 base at V and 2 bases at J; junction bases unmatched: 6. As DNA, the CDR3 is TGCGCCAGCAGCTTGACAGGGGACGTGGCCTATAATTCACCCCTCCACTTT. This codes for CASSLTGDVAYNSPLHF.